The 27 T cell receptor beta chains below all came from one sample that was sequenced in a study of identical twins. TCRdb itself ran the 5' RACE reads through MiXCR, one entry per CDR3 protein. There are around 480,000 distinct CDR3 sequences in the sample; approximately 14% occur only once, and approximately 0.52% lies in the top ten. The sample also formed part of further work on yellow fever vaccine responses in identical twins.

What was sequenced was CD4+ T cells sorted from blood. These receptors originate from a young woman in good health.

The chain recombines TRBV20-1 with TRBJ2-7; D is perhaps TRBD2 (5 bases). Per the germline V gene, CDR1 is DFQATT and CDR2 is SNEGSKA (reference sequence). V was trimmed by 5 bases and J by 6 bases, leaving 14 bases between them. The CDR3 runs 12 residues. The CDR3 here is CSACREPCEQYF. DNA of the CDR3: TGCAGTGCTTGTCGGGAACCCTGCGAGCAGTACTTC.

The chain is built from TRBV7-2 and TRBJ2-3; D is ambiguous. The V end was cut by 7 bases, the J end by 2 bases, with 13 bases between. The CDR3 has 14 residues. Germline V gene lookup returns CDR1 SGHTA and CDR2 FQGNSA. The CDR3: CASTLGALTDTQYF. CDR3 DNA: TGTGCCAGCACCCTAGGCGCTCTCACAGATACGCAGTATTTT. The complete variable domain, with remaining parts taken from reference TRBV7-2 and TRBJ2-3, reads GAGVSQSPSNKVTEKGKDVELRCDPISGHTALYWYRQSLGQGLEFLIYFQGNSAPDKSGLPSDRFSAERTGGSVSTLTIQRTQQEDSAVYLCASTLGALTDTQYFGPGTRLTVL.

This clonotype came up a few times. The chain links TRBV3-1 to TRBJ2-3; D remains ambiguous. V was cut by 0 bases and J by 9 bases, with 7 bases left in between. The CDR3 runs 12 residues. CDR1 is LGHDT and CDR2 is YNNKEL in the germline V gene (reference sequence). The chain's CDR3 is CASSQDPSTQYF. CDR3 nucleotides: TGTGCCAGCAGCCAAGACCCCAGCACGCAGTATTTT.

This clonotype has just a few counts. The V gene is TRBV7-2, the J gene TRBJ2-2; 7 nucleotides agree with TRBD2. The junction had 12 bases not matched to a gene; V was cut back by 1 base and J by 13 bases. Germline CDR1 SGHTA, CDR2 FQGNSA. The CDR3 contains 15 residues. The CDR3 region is CASSLVGSLAVWLFF. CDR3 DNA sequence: TGTGCCAGCAGCTTAGTGGGCAGCCTAGCGGTTTGGCTGTTTTTT.

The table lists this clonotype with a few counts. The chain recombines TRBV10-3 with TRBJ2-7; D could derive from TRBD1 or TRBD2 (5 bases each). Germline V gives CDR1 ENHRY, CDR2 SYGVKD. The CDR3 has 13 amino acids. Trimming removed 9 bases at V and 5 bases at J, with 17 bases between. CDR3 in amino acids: CAISGGGPNEQYF. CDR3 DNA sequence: TGTGCCATATCAGGTGGGGGTCCCAACGAGCAGTACTTC.

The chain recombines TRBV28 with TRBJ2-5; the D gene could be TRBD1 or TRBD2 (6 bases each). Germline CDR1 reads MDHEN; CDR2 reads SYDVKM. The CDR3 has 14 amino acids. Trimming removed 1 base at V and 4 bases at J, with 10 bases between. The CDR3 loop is CASSLSGARETQYF. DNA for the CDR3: TGTGCCAGCAGTTTATCGGGGGCGCGAGAGACCCAGTACTTC.

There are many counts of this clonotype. For the CDR3, the DNA is TGTGCCAGCAACACGGGACTAGAGACCACAGATACGCAGTATTTT. It translates to CASNTGLETTDTQYF. The V and J genes are TRBV2 and TRBJ2-3; 8 nucleotides align to TRBD2. Trimming at V came to 7 bases and at J to 2 bases, leaving 8 bases not matched to a gene. CDR1 and CDR2 (germline): SNHLY, FYNNEI. This CDR3 has 15 amino acids.

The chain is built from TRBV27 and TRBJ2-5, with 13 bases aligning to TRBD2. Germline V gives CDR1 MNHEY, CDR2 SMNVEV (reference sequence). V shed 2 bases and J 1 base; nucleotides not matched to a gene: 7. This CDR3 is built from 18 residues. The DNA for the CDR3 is TGTGCCAGCAGTTTACGGGGGGGACTAGCGGGGTTCCAAGAGACCCAGTACTTC. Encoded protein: CASSLRGGLAGFQETQYF.

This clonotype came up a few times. The CDR3 is CASSQVGGGPGNEQFF. The CDR3 bases are TGTGCCAGCAGCCAAGTTGGCGGGGGGCCGGGGAATGAGCAGTTCTTC. This sequence joins TRBV3-1 and TRBJ2-1; 8 bases map to TRBD2. This CDR3 comprises 16 residues. Germline CDR1 LGHDT, CDR2 YNNKEL (reference sequence). V shed 1 base and J 7 bases; nucleotides not matched to a gene: 9.

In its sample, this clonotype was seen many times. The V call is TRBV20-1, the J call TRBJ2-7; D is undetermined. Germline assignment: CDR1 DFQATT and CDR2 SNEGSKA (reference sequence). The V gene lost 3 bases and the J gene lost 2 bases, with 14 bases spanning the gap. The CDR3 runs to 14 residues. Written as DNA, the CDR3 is TGCAGTGCTAGCTCCAGCCGGGCTGCCTACGAGCAGTACTTC. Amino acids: CSASSSRAAYEQYF.

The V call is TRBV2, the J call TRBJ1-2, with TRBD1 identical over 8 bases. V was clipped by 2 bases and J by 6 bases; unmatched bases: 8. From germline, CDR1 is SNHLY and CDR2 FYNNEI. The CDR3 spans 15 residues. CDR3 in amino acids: CASSERGGRGHGYTF. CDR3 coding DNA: TGTGCCAGCAGTGAAAGGGGTGGCAGGGGGCATGGCTACACCTTC.

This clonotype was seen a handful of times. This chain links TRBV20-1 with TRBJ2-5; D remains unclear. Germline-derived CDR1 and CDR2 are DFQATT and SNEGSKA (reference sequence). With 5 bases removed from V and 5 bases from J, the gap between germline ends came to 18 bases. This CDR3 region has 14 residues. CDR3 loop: CSAGPIGVPETQYF. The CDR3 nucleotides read TGCAGTGCTGGACCGATCGGAGTGCCGGAGACCCAGTACTTC.

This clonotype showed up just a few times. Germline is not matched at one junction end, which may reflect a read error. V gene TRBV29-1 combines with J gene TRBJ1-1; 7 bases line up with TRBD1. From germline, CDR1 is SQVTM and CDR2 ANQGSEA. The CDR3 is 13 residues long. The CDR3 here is CSVKDRANTEAFF. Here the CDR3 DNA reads TGCAGCGTTAAAGACAGGGCAAACACTGAAGCTTTCTTT.

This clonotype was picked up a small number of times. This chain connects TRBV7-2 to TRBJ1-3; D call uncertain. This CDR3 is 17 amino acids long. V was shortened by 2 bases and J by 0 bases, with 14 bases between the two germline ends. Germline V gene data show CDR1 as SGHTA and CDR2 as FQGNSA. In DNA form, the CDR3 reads TGTGCCAGCAGCTTATCAGCGACACGGAACTCTGGAAACACCATATATTTT. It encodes CASSLSATRNSGNTIYF.

The CDR3 loop is CASRGIIHTDTQYF. The CDR3 nucleotides are TGTGCCAGCAGGGGAATTATCCACACAGATACGCAGTATTTT. The gene calls are TRBV28 and TRBJ2-3; D remains ambiguous. The CDR3 consists of 14 residues. V was shortened by 6 bases and J by 2 bases, with 12 bases between the two germline ends. In germline, CDR1 is MDHEN, CDR2 SYDVKM.

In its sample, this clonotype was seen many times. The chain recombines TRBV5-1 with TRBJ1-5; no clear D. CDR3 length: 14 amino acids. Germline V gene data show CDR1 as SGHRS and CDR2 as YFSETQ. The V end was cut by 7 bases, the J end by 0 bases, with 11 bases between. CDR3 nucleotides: TGCGCCAGCCGCCCACCTGCTAGCAATCAGCCCCAGCATTTT. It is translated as CASRPPASNQPQHF.

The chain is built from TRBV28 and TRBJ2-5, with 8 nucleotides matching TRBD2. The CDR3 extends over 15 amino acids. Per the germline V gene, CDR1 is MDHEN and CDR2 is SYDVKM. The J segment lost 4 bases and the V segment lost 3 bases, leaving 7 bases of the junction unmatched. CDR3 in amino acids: CASSFAGGEGETQYF. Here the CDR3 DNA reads TGTGCCAGCAGTTTTGCGGGGGGCGAGGGAGAGACCCAGTACTTC.

This CDR3 reads CASSSNSRAYEQYF. CDR3 sequence (DNA): TGTGCCAGCAGTTCAAACAGTAGAGCCTACGAGCAGTACTTC. The chain links TRBV28 to TRBJ2-7; D remains ambiguous. Germline CDR1 and CDR2: MDHEN and SYDVKM. V lost 4 bases, J lost 2 bases, and 12 bases lay in between. This CDR3 is built from 14 residues.

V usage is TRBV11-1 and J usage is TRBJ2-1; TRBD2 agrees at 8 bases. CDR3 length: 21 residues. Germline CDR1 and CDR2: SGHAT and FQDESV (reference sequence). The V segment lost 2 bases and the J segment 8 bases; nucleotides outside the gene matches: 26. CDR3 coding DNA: TGTGCCAGCAGCTTATATGGGTTCCGGTCAGCGTCAAGCGGGAGATGGTATGAGCAGTTCTTC. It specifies CASSLYGFRSASSGRWYEQFF.

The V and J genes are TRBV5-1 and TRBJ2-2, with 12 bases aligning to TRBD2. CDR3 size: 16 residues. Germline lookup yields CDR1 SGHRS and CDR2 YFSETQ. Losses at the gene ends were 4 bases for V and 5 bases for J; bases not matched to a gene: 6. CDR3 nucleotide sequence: TGCGCCAGCAGCCCAGGGACTAGCGGGTTAACCGGGGAGCTGTTTTTT. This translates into CASSPGTSGLTGELFF.

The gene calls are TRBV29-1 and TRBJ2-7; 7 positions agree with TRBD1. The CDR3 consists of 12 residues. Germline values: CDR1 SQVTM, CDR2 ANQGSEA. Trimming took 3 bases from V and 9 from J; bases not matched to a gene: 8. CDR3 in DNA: TGCAGCGTTGATAAGGGGGCGGAGAGGCAGTACTTC. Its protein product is CSVDKGAERQYF.

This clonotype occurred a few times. The CDR3 region has the DNA TGTGCCAGCAGTCAAATTTTTCCAAGCTCTGGAAACACCATATATTTT. It encodes CASSQIFPSSGNTIYF. This chain joins TRBV14 and TRBJ1-3, with D uncertain. The CDR3 covers 16 residues. The germline gives CDR1 SGHDN, CDR2 FVKESK. V was cut by 6 bases and J by 0 bases, with 15 bases left in between.

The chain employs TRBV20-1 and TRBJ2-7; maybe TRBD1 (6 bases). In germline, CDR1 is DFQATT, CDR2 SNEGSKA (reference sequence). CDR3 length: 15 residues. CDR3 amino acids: CSLYRGPDSSYEQYF. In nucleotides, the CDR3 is TGCAGCCTCTACCGGGGTCCGGACAGCTCCTACGAGCAGTACTTC.

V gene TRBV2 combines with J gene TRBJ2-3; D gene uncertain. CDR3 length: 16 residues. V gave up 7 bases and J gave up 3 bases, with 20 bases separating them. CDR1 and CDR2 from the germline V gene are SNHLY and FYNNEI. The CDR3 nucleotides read TGTGCCAGCACCCGGGCGCAGCAAAAGGGTACAGATACGCAGTATTTT. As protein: CASTRAQQKGTDTQYF.

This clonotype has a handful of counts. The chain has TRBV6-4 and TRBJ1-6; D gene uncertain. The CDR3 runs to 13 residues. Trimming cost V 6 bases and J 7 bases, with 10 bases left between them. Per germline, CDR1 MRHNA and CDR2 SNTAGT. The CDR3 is CASSLGPNSPLHF. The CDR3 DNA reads TGTGCCAGCAGCTTAGGACCCAATTCACCCCTCCACTTT.

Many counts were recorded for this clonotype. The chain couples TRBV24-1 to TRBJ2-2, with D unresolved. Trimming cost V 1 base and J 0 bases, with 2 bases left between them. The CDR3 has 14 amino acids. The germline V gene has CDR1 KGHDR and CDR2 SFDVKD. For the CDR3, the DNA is TGTGCCACCAGTGATTTTACGAACACCGGGGAGCTGTTTTTT. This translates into CATSDFTNTGELFF.

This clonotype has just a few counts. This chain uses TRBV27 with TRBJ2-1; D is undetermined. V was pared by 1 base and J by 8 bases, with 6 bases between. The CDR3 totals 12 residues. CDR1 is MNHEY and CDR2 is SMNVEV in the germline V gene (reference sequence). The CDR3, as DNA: TGTGCCAGCAGTTTATTGGGTGATGAGCAGTTCTTC. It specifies CASSLLGDEQFF.